This TCR beta chain comes out of a study of blood T cell repertoires in COVID-19. Study in general: T cells, B-cell-depleted T cells, or PBMCs supplied cDNA or gDNA.

The V gene's germline CDR1 is SGHTA and CDR2 FQGNSA. The CDR3 extends over 14 amino acids. V shed 4 bases and J shed 4 bases, with 13 bases lying between them. Source study methods: Amplified reference gene primers provided the basis for estimating nucleated cell counts. Some clones are missing from TCRdb's copy, which holds only in-frame ones; the method was immunoSEQ multiplex PCR. Clone size and V and J calls were adopted from that table, with D and trimming inferred from the DNA. This table holds 190,000 or so clones, approximately 86% found once. The sample consisted of peripheral blood. This TCR was recovered from a man aged 40-55 years with active or convalescent COVID-19. This chain links TRBV7-2 with TRBJ1-2; D is unresolved. The CDR3 region has the DNA TGTGCCAGCAGCTCGACGGAGGGCAGCTATGGCTACACCTTC. This translates into CASSSTEGSYGYTF.